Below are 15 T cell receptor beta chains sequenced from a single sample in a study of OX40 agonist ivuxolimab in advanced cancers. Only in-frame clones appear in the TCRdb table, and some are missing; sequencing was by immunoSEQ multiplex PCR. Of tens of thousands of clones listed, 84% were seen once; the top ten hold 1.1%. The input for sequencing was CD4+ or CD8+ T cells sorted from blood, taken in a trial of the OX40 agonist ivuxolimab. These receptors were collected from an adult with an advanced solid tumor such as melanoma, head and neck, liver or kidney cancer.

The CDR3 is CASSWEVGNSPLHF. The CDR3 DNA sequence: TGTGCCAGCAGCTGGGAGGTAGGCAATTCACCCCTCCACTTT. The genes are TRBV5-6 and TRBJ1-6, with D hard to call. V lost 3 bases and J lost 7, with 11 bases in between. CDR1 and CDR2 from the germline V gene are SGHDT and YYEEEE. The CDR3 has 14 amino acids.

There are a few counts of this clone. The CDR3 DNA follows: TGTGCCAGCAGTGCGCACTACGAGCAGTACTTC. This gives the protein CASSAHYEQYF. The chain links TRBV2 to TRBJ2-7; D uncertain. The germline V and J ends were trimmed by 4 bases and 3 bases, with 4 bases remaining between them. CDR3 size: 11 residues. The V gene's germline CDR1 is SNHLY and CDR2 FYNNEI.

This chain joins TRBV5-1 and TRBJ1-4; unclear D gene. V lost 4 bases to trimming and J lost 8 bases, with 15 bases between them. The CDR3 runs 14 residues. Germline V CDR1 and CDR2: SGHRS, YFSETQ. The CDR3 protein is CASSPGPEDEKLFF. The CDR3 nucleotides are TGCGCCAGCAGCCCAGGACCGGAGGACGAAAAACTGTTTTTT.

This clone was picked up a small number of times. CDR3 in amino acids: CASSDEVGLGYTF. CDR3 nucleotides: TGTGCCAGCAGTGACGAGGTGGGGCTCGGCTACACCTTC. J is TRBJ1-2 and V is TRBV5-6; tentatively, D is TRBD1 (5 bases). The CDR3 extends over 13 amino acids. Germline assignment: CDR1 SGHDT and CDR2 YYEEEE. The V end was cut by 5 bases, the J end by 8 bases, with 16 bases between.

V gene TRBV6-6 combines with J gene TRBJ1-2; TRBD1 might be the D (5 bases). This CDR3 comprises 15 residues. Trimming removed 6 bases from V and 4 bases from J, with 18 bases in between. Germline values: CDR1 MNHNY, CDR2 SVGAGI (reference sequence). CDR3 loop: CASRRGTDGGYGYTF. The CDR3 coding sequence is TGTGCCAGCAGGCGAGGGACGGATGGTGGCTATGGCTACACCTTC.

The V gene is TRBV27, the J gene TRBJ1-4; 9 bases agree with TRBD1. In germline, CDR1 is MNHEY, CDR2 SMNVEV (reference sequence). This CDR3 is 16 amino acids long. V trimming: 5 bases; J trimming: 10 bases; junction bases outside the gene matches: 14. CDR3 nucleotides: TGTGCCAGCAGTCTCACGATCGGGACAGGGAGGGCAAAACTGTTTTTT. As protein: CASSLTIGTGRAKLFF.

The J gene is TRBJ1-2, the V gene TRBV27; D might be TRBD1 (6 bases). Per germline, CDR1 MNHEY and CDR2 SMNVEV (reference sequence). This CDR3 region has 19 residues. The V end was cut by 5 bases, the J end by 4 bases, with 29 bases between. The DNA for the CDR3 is TGTGCCAGCAGTCCATCACGATGGACGTACAGGGCTGTCGGCTATGGCTACACCTTC. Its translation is CASSPSRWTYRAVGYGYTF.

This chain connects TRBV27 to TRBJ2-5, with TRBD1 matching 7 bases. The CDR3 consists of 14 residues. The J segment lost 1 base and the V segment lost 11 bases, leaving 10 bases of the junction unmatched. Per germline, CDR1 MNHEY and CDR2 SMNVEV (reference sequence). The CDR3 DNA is TGTGCCGCTGGGGCAAGGGGGCCCCAAGAGACCCAGTACTTC. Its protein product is CAAGARGPQETQYF.

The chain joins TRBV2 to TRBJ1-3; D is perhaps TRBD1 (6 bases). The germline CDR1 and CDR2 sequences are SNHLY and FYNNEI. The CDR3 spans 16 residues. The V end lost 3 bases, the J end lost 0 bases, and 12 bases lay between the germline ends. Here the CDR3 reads CASSEQGPVSGNTIYF. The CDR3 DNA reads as TGTGCCAGCAGTGAGCAGGGGCCGGTCTCTGGAAACACCATATATTTT.

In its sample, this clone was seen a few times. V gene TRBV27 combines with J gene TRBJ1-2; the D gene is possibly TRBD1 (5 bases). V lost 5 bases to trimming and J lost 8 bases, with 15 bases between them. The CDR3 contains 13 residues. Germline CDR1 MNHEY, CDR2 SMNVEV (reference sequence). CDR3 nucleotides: TGTGCCAGCAGTAACCTGTACGGGGACGGCTACACCTTC. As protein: CASSNLYGDGYTF.

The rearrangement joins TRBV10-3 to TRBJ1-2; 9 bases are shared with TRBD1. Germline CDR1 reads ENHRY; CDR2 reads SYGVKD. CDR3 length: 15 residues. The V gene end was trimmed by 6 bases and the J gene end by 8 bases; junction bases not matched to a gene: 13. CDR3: CAIRPTGQGRDGYTF. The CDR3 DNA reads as TGTGCCATCAGACCGACGGGACAGGGAAGGGACGGCTACACCTTC.

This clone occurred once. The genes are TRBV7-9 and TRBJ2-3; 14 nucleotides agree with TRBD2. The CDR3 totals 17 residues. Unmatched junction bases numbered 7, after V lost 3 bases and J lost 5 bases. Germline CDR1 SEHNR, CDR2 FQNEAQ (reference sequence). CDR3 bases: TGTGCCAGCAGCTTTACGACTAGCGGGGGGGCAGGAGATACGCAGTATTTT. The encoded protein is CASSFTTSGGAGDTQYF. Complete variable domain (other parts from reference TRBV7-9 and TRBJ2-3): DTGVSQNPRHKITKRGQNVTFRCDPISEHNRLYWYRQTLGQGPEFLTYFQNEAQLEKSRLLSDRFSAERPKGSFSTLEIQRTEQGDSAMYLCASSFTTSGGAGDTQYFGPGTRLTVL.

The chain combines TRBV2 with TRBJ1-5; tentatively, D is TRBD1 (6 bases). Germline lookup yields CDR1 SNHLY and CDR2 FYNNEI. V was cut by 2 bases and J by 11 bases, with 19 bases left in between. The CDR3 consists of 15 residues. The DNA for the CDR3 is TGTGCCAGCAGTGAACTTCAGGGGCCAGGGGTGTCCCAGCATTTT. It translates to CASSELQGPGVSQHF.

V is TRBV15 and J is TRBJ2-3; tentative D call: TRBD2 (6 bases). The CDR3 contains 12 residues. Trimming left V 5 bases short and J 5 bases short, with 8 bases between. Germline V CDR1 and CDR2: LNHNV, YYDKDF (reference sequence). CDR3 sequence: CATSLGGDTQYF. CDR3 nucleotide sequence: TGTGCCACCAGCTTGGGAGGAGATACGCAGTATTTT.

The CDR3 is CASSPRVVRMGSPLHF. The CDR3 DNA reads TGTGCCAGCTCACCGAGGGTCGTTCGGATGGGTTCACCCCTCCACTTT. The V gene is TRBV18, the J gene TRBJ1-6, with D hard to call. The CDR3 extends over 16 amino acids. In germline, CDR1 is KGHSH, CDR2 LQKENI. V shed 3 bases and J shed 9 bases, with 18 bases lying between them.